This T cell receptor (beta chain) was obtained from a study of cytomegalovirus exposure and HLA in healthy donors. The CDR3 has 13 amino acids. Per germline, CDR1 SQVTM and CDR2 ANQGSEA. V dropped 7 bases and J dropped 2 bases, with 14 bases sitting between them. A multiplex PCR was run with 60 Vbeta primers and 13 Jbeta primers. TCRdb's copy holds only in-frame clones and misses some; the assay was immunoSEQ multiplex PCR. The profile covers about 150,000 clones, with about 80% appearing a single time and about 13% taken by the ten largest. To note about this clone: As yet, its antigen is unknown.

Study-level findings and limits: Sequencing depth roughly uniform across donors was assumed in presence/absence analyses. Sequencing likely caused a cluster of highly shared sequence variants. There were a few CMV-associated chains whose specificity for CMV antigens was confirmed in vitro. Earlier results showed most TCR beta V segments being productive about 90% or about 30% of the time.

The TCR was taken from a man in his thirties or forties in good health and CMV-seropositive. The sample was PBMCs. The chain is built from TRBV29-1 and TRBJ1-1; the D gene is possibly TRBD1 (5 bases). The CDR3 nucleotides read TGCAGCGCCGGTGGGGGGAGCAACACTGAAGCTTTCTTT. Translating it yields CSAGGGSNTEAFF.